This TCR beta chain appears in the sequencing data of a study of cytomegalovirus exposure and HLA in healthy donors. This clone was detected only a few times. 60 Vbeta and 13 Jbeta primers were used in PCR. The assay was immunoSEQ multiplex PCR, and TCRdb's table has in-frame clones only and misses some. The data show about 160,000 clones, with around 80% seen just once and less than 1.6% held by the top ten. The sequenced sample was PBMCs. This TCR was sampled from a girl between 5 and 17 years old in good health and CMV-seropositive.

The DNA for the CDR3 is TGTGCCAGCAGTAGAGGCGGAGGGCCTGAAGCTTTCTTT. This translates into CASSRGGGPEAFF. The rearrangement links TRBV28 to TRBJ1-1, with unresolved D. Germline V gene data show CDR1 as MDHEN and CDR2 as SYDVKM. V dropped 5 bases and J dropped 6 bases, with 13 bases sitting between them. CDR3 size: 13 residues.